This T cell receptor beta chain is from a study of shared clonotypes between healthy human individuals. CD45RO-negative cells were positively selected for CCR7, leaving out terminally differentiated effector memory CD45RA+ cells. Per germline, CDR1 SEHNR and CDR2 FQNEAQ (reference sequence). The ends were cut back, 3 bases at V and 5 bases at J, with 7 bases in the middle. This CDR3 contains 13 residues. This table comes from immunoSEQ multiplex PCR, and its TCRdb copy is limited to in-frame clones, with some not included. The data show more than 600,000 clones, around 90% seen once. The receptor's source is a man younger than 45 in good health. The genes are TRBV7-9 and TRBJ2-2; a weak D match, TRBD1 (5 bases). Sample: naive CD8+ T cells sorted from blood. The CDR3: CASSFAGTGELFF. DNA of the CDR3: TGTGCCAGCAGCTTTGCAGGGACCGGGGAGCTGTTTTTT.